Below are 14 T cell receptor beta chains sequenced from a single sample in a study of monozygotic twins with inflammatory bowel disease. Reanalyzing the 5' RACE reads, TCRdb keeps one entry per CDR3 protein, without DNA. The sample includes 440,000 or so distinct CDR3 sequences. The source material was blood. Source of these receptors: a human donor with ulcerative colitis or Crohn's disease, or a healthy co-twin of an affected twin (not recorded which).

The chain is built from TRBV7-3 and TRBJ2-3; TCRdb selects TRBD2, and the lack of DNA leaves this call unchecked. This CDR3 contains 17 residues. Germline V gene sequence: CDR1 SGHTA, CDR2 FQGTGA. The CDR3: CASSLDPLASLPDTQYF. The whole variable domain, filled in from reference TRBV7-3 and TRBJ2-3, reads GAGVSQTPSNKVTEKGKYVELRCDPISGHTALYWYRQSLGQGPEFLIYFQGTGAADDSGLPNDRFFAVRPEGSVSTLKIQRTERGDSAVYLCASSLDPLASLPDTQYFGPGTRLTVL.

The chain is built from TRBV5-1 and TRBJ2-7. This CDR3 comprises 14 residues. Germline V gene sequence: CDR1 SGHRS, CDR2 YFSETQ. Here the CDR3 reads CASSVGGNPYEQYF.

The genes are TRBV5-1 and TRBJ2-7. CDR3 length: 14 residues. Germline V CDR1 and CDR2: SGHRS, YFSETQ. The CDR3 sequence: CASSLMAASYEQYF. Based on the CDR3 plus reference TRBV5-1 and TRBJ2-7, the full variable domain is KAGVTQTPRYLIKTRGQQVTLSCSPISGHRSVSWYQQTPGQGLQFLFEYFSETQRNKGNFPGRFSGRQFSNSRSEMNVSTLELGDSALYLCASSLMAASYEQYFGPGTRLTVT.

The chain combines TRBV20-1 with TRBJ1-1. CDR1 DFQATT and CDR2 SNEGSKA come from the germline V gene (reference sequence). There are 14 residues in the CDR3. CDR3 protein: CSASLGIMNTEAFF.

The J gene is TRBJ1-5, the V gene TRBV28; TCRdb's D gene call, TRBD1, goes unchecked for lack of DNA. This CDR3 region has 14 residues. Per germline, CDR1 MDHEN and CDR2 SYDVKM. The CDR3 sequence: CASIRDSGNQPQHF.

V gene TRBV5-1 combines with J gene TRBJ2-3; TCRdb returns TRBD2, unconfirmable since there is no DNA. CDR3 length equals 15 residues. The germline V gene encodes CDR1 SGHRS and CDR2 YFSETQ. CDR3 in amino acids: CASSLVAGERDTQYF. The variable domain in full, with the rest retrieved from reference TRBV5-1 and TRBJ2-3, is KAGVTQTPRYLIKTRGQQVTLSCSPISGHRSVSWYQQTPGQGLQFLFEYFSETQRNKGNFPGRFSGRQFSNSRSEMNVSTLELGDSALYLCASSLVAGERDTQYFGPGTRLTVL.

The rearrangement links TRBV6-5 to TRBJ2-2. CDR1 is MNHEY, CDR2 SVGAGI, per germline. The length of the CDR3 is 16 residues. This chain's CDR3 is CASSYRRQTNTGELFF.

This chain connects TRBV6-5 to TRBJ2-3; without DNA, the TCRdb call of TRBD2 cannot be checked. The germline V gene has CDR1 MNHEY and CDR2 SVGAGI. This CDR3 comprises 15 residues. CDR3: CASSSEATAGDTQYF.

The rearrangement links TRBV28 to TRBJ2-5; TCRdb indicates TRBD1, and absent DNA this call remains unverified. Germline V CDR1 and CDR2: MDHEN, SYDVKM. The CDR3 consists of 14 residues. The CDR3 spells CASSPRGAVETQYF.

The chain recombines TRBV7-2 with TRBJ1-5. This CDR3 comprises 14 residues. Germline loops: CDR1 SGHTA, CDR2 FQGNSA. CDR3 region: CASSTPSGAQPQHF.

The chain carries TRBV15 and TRBJ2-3. The CDR3 totals 16 residues. Germline-derived CDR1 and CDR2 are LNHNV and YYDKDF (reference sequence). The CDR3 is CATSRDLAGASDTQYF.

V and J are TRBV7-2 and TRBJ1-2. The CDR3 sequence is 15 residues long. Germline V gene data show CDR1 as SGHTA and CDR2 as FQGNSA. CDR3: CASSPSSAANYGYTF.

The rearrangement joins TRBV7-2 to TRBJ2-6. The CDR3 covers 15 residues. The germline V gene has CDR1 SGHTA and CDR2 FQGNSA. This CDR3 reads CASSYRGLDANVLTF.

The chain couples TRBV5-1 to TRBJ2-2; as DNA is missing, the TRBD2 call by TCRdb cannot be tested. Germline values: CDR1 SGHRS, CDR2 YFSETQ. This CDR3 comprises 15 residues. The CDR3 sequence: CASSPGLERAGELFF.